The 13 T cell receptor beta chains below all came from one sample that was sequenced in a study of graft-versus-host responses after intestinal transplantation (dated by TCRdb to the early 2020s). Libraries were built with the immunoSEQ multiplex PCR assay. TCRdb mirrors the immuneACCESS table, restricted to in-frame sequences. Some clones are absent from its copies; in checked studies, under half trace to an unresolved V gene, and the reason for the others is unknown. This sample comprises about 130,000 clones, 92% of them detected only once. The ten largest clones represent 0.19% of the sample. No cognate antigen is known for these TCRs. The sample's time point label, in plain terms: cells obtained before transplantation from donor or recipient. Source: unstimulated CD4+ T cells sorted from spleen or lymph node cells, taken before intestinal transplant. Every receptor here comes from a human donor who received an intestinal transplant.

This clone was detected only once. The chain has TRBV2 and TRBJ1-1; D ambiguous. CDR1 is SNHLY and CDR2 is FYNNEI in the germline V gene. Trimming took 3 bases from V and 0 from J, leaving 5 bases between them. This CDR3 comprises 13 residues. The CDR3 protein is CASSDTMNTEAFF. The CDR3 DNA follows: TGTGCCAGCAGTGACACCATGAACACTGAAGCTTTCTTT.

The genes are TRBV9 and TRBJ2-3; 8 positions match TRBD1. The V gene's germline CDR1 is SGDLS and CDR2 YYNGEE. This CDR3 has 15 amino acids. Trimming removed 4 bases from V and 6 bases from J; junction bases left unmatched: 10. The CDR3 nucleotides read TGTGCCAGCAGCCCCTGGACAGGGCAGCGGGATACGCAGTATTTT. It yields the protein CASSPWTGQRDTQYF.

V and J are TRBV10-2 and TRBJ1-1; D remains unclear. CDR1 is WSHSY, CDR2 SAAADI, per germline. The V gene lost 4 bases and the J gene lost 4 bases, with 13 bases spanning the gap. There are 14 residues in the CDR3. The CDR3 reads CASSGGQGSTEAFF. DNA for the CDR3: TGCGCCAGCAGTGGGGGTCAAGGGAGCACTGAAGCTTTCTTT.

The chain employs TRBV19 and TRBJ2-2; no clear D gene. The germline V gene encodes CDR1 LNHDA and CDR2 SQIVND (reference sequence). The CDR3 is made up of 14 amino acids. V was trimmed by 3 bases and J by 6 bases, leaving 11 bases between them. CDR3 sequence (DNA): TGTGCCAGTAGTATCGGTGGTTCGGCCGGGGAGCTGTTTTTT. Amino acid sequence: CASSIGGSAGELFF.

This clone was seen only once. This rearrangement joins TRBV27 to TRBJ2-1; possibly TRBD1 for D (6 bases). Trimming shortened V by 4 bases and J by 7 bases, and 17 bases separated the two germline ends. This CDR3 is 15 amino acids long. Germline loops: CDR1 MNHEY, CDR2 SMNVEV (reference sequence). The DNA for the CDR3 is TGTGCCAGCAGTTCCTCCGGGACAAGGGGTAATGAGCAGTTCTTC. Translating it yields CASSSSGTRGNEQFF.

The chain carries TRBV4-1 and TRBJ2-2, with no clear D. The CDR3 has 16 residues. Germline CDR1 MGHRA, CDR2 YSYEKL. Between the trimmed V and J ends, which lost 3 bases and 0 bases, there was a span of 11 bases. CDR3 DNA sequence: TGCGCCAGCAGCCAGACCGCGACGGCGAACACCGGGGAGCTGTTTTTT. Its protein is CASSQTATANTGELFF.

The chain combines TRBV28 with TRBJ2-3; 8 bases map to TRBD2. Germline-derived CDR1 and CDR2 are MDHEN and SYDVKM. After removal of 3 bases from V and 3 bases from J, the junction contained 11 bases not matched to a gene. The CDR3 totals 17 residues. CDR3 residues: CASSFIGLARVTDTQYF. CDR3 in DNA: TGTGCCAGCAGTTTTATTGGACTAGCTCGGGTGACAGATACGCAGTATTTT.

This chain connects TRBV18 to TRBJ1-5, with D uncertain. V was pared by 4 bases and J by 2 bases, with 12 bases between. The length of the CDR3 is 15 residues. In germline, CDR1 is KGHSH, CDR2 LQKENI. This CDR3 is CASSRVAAGNQPQHF. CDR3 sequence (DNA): TGTGCCAGCTCACGTGTGGCGGCGGGCAATCAGCCCCAGCATTTT.

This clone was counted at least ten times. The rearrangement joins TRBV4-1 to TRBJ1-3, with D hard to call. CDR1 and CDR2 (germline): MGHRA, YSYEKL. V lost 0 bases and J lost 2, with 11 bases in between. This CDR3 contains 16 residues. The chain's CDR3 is CASSQEIRYPGNTIYF. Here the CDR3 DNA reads TGCGCCAGCAGCCAAGAGATTAGGTATCCTGGAAACACCATATATTTT.

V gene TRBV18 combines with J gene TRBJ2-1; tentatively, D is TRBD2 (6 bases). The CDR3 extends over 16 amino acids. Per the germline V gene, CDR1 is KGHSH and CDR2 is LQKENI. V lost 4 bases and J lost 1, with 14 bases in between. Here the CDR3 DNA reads TGTGCCAGCTCACGTCGGGGGACCCGTTCCTACAATGAGCAGTTCTTC. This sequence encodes CASSRRGTRSYNEQFF. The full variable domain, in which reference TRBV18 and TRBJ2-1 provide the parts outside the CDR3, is NAGVMQNPRHLVRRRGQEARLRCSPMKGHSHVYWYRQLPEEGLKFMVYLQKENIIDESGMPKERFSAEFPKEGPSILRIQQVVRGDSAAYFCASSRRGTRSYNEQFFGPGTRLTVL.

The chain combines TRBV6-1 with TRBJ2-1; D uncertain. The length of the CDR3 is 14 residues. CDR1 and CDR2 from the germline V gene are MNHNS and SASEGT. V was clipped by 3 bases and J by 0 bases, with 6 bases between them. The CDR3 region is CASSELDSYNEQFF. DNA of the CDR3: TGTGCCAGCAGTGAGTTAGACTCCTACAATGAGCAGTTCTTC.

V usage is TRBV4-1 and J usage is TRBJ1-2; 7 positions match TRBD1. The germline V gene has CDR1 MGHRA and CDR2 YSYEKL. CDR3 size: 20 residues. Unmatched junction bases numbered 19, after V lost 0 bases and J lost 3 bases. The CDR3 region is CASSQDNMGQRSNLYYGYTF. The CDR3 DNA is TGCGCCAGCAGCCAAGATAATATGGGACAGCGATCCAACCTCTACTATGGCTACACCTTC.

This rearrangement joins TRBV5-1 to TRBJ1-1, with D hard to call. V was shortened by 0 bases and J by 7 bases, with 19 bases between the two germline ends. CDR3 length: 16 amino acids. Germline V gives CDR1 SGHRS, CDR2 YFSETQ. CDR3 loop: CASSLEVRLGRGEAFF. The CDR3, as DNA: TGCGCCAGCAGCTTGGAGGTGCGCCTCGGTCGGGGTGAAGCTTTCTTT. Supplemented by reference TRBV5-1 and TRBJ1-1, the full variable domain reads KAGVTQTPRYLIKTRGQQVTLSCSPISGHRSVSWYQQTPGQGLQFLFEYFSETQRNKGNFPGRFSGRQFSNSRSEMNVSTLELGDSALYLCASSLEVRLGRGEAFFGQGTRLTVV.